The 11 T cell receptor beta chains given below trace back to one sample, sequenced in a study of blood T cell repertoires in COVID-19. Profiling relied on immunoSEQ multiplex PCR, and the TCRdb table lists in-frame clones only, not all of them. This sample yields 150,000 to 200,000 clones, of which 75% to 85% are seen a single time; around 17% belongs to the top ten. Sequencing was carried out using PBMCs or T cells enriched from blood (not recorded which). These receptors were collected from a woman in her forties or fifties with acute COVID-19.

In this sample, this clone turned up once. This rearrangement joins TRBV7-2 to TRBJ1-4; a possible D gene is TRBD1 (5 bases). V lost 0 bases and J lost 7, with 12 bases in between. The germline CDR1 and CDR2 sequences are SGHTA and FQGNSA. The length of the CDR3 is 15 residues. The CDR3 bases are TGTGCCAGCAGCTTAGCCCGGGGGAGAGGTGAAAAACTGTTTTTT. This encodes CASSLARGRGEKLFF.

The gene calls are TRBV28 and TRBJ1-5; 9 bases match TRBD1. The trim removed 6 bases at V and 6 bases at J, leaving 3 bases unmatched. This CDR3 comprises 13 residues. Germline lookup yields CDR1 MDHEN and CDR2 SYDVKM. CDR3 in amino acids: CASRDRGFQPQHF. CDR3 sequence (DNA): TGTGCCAGCAGGGACAGGGGATTTCAGCCCCAGCATTTT. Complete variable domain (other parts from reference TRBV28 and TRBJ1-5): DVKVTQSSRYLVKRTGEKVFLECVQDMDHENMFWYRQDPGLGLRLIYFSYDVKMKEKGDIPEGYSVSREKKERFSLILESASTNQTSMYLCASRDRGFQPQHFGDGTRLSIL.

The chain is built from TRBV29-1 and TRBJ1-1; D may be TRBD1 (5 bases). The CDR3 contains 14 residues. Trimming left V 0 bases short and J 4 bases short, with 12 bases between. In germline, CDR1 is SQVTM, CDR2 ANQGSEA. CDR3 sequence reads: CSVEEGQGGTEAFF. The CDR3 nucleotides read TGCAGCGTTGAAGAAGGGCAGGGCGGCACTGAAGCTTTCTTT.

The CDR3 DNA sequence: TGCGCCAGCAGCCAAGATCATGCAGGGGATGAGACCCAGTACTTC. Amino acid sequence: CASSQDHAGDETQYF. The rearrangement uses TRBV4-1 and TRBJ2-5; possible D gene TRBD1, 6 bases. V was cut by 0 bases and J by 5 bases, with 13 bases left in between. Germline lookup yields CDR1 MGHRA and CDR2 YSYEKL. This CDR3 is built from 15 residues.

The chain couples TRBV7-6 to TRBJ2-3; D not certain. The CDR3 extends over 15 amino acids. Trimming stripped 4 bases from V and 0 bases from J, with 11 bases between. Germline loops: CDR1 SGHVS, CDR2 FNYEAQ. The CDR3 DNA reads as TGTGCCAGCAGCTCTACAGAGTCTAGCACAGATACGCAGTATTTT. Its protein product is CASSSTESSTDTQYF.

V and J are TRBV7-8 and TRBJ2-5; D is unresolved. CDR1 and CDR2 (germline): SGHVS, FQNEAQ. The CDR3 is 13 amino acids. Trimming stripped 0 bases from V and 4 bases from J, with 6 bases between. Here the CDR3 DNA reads TGTGCCAGCAGCTTAGCAGCAGGAGAGACCCAGTACTTC. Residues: CASSLAAGETQYF.

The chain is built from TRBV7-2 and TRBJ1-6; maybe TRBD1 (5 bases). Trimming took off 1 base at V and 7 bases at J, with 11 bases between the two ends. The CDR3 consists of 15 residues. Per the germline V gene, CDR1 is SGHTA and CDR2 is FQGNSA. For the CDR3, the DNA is TGTGCCAGCAGCTTAGAAGGGGTTGTGAATTCACCCCTCCACTTT. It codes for CASSLEGVVNSPLHF.

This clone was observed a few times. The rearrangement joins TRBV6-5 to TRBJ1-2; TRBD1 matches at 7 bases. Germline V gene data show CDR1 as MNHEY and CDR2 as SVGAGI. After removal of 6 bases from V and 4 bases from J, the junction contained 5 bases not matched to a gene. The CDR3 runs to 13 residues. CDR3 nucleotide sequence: TGTGCCAGCAGACAACAGGGGTTCTATGGCTACACCTTC. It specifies CASRQQGFYGYTF.

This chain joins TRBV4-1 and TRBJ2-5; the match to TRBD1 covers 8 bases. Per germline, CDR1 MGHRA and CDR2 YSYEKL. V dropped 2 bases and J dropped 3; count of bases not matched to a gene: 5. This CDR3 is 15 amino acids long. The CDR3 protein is CASSQSGTGKETQYF. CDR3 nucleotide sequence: TGCGCCAGCAGCCAATCCGGGACAGGAAAAGAGACCCAGTACTTC.

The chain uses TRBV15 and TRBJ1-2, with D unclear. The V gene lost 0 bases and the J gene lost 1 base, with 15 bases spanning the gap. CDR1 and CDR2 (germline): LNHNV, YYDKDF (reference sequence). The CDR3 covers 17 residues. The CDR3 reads CATSRDRTTHINYGYTF. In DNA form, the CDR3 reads TGTGCCACCAGCAGAGACAGGACTACCCATATTAACTATGGCTACACCTTC.

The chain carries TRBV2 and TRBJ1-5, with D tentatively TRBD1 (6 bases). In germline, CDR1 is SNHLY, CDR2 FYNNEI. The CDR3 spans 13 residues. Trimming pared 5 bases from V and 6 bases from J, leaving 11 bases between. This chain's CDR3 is CASSTGSPQPQHF. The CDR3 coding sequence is TGTGCCAGCAGTACAGGGAGTCCTCAGCCCCAGCATTTT.